The 29 T cell receptor beta chains below were found in one sample sequenced in a study of T cell repertoires in cytomegalovirus infection. MiXCR, run by TCRdb on the reads, gives a single entry per CDR3 protein. The sample contains over 100,000 distinct CDR3 sequences, approximately 15% of which appear only once. The specimen was PBMCs. The receptor source for this set is a human donor in good health (CMV status not recorded). Some clones in this sample may be carry-over from other donors' samples.

This chain connects TRBV7-2 to TRBJ2-1, with D uncertain. CDR3 length: 13 residues. Trimming pared 1 base from V and 12 bases from J, leaving 13 bases between. Germline V lookup: CDR1 SGHTA, CDR2 FQGNSA. DNA for the CDR3: TGTGCCAGCAGCTTAGGGTCGCAAATGAGGCAGTTCTTC. Translating gives CASSLGSQMRQFF.

This chain uses TRBV4-2 with TRBJ2-1, with 8 bases fitting TRBD1. Germline assignment: CDR1 LGHNA and CDR2 YNFKEQ. V gave up 1 base and J gave up 7 bases; unmatched junction bases: 6. CDR3 size: 15 residues. CDR3 loop: CASSQGTGSDNEQFF. The CDR3 DNA is TGTGCCAGCAGCCAAGGGACAGGGAGTGATAATGAGCAGTTCTTC.

This clonotype was found a few times. V is TRBV7-4 and J is TRBJ2-6, with TRBD2 matching 7 bases. The J segment lost 0 bases and the V segment lost 0 bases, leaving 2 bases of the junction unmatched. The CDR3 is 17 residues long. Germline V gives CDR1 SGHVT, CDR2 SQSDAQ. The chain's CDR3 is CASSLAGGSSGANVLTF. The DNA for the CDR3 is TGTGCCAGCAGCTTAGCGGGCGGGAGCTCTGGGGCCAACGTCCTGACTTTC. The full variable domain, completed using reference TRBV7-4 and TRBJ2-6, is GAGVSQSPRYKVAKRGRDVALRCDSISGHVTLYWYRQTLGQGSEVLTYSQSDAQRDKSGRPSGRFSAERPERSVSTLKIQRTEQGDSAVYLCASSLAGGSSGANVLTFGAGSRLTVL.

This clonotype was detected ten times or more. CDR3 nucleotide sequence: TGTGCCAGCAGTTTATCGAGGGCAGGGGGTCTCTATGGCTACACCTTC. Amino acids: CASSLSRAGGLYGYTF. The rearrangement links TRBV27 to TRBJ1-2; 7 nucleotides line up with TRBD1. The germline CDR1 and CDR2 sequences are MNHEY and SMNVEV (reference sequence). J was trimmed by 4 bases and V by 0 bases; bases with no gene match: 8. This CDR3 spans 16 amino acids.

The chain couples TRBV5-1 to TRBJ2-2; D not resolved. There are 14 residues in the CDR3. CDR1 is SGHRS and CDR2 is YFSETQ in the germline V gene. Trimming cost V 0 bases and J 6 bases, with 9 bases left between them. DNA for the CDR3: TGCGCCAGCAGCTTGGAGGGTTTCCCCGGGGAGCTGTTTTTT. It yields the protein CASSLEGFPGELFF.

The table lists this clonotype with many counts. The chain employs TRBV12-3 or TRBV12-4 and TRBJ2-1, with 12 positions matching TRBD2. This CDR3 comprises 15 residues. The J segment lost 4 bases and the V segment lost 7 bases, leaving 5 bases of the junction unmatched. CDR3 nucleotide sequence: TGTGCCAGCAACTTACTAGCGGGGGGATACAATGAGCAGTTCTTC. This gives the protein CASNLLAGGYNEQFF.

The CDR3 DNA reads TGTGCCAGCAGTTCCAGGGGAGCGGGGACTGAAGCTTTCTTT. It yields the protein CASSSRGAGTEAFF. The gene calls are TRBV27 and TRBJ1-1, with TRBD1 as a possible D gene (6 bases). Trimming removed 4 bases at V and 5 bases at J, with 14 bases between. The CDR3 spans 14 residues. Looked up from germline, CDR1 is MNHEY and CDR2 is SMNVEV (reference sequence).

This clonotype was detected many times. The chain employs TRBV10-3 and TRBJ2-7; perhaps TRBD2 as D (5 bases). V was shortened by 2 bases and J by 5 bases, with 13 bases between the two germline ends. From germline, CDR1 is ENHRY and CDR2 SYGVKD. The CDR3 consists of 14 residues. CDR3 in DNA: TGTGCCATCAGTGAGAGCGGAGCGTTACACGAGCAGTACTTC. It yields the protein CAISESGALHEQYF.

The table lists this clonotype with a few counts. The chain joins TRBV19 to TRBJ1-5; no definite D call. Germline V gene lookup returns CDR1 LNHDA and CDR2 SQIVND (reference sequence). Trimming stripped 7 bases from V and 3 bases from J, with 10 bases between. There are 13 residues in the CDR3. In DNA, the CDR3 is TGTGCCAGTACTTATGACCTCAATCAGCCCCAGCATTTT. The encoded protein is CASTYDLNQPQHF. Combining the CDR3 with reference TRBV19 and TRBJ1-5 gives the whole variable domain DGGITQSPKYLFRKEGQNVTLSCEQNLNHDAMYWYRQDPGQGLRLIYYSQIVNDFQKGDIAEGYSVSREKKESFPLTVTSAQKNPTAFYLCASTYDLNQPQHFGDGTRLSIL.

The rearrangement joins TRBV7-8 to TRBJ1-2, with TRBD1 as a possible D gene (5 bases). V shed 3 bases and J shed 2 bases, with 10 bases lying between them. The CDR3 covers 14 residues. Looked up from germline, CDR1 is SGHVS and CDR2 is FQNEAQ. CDR3 protein: CASSFTGGNYGYTF. The CDR3 region has the DNA TGTGCCAGCAGCTTCACCGGGGGAAACTATGGCTACACCTTC.

V and J are TRBV6-5 and TRBJ1-2, with 8 bases that match TRBD1. CDR1 and CDR2 (germline): MNHEY, SVGAGI. The junction had 5 bases not matched to a gene; V was cut back by 6 bases and J by 8 bases. The CDR3 covers 12 residues. CDR3 DNA sequence: TGTGCCAGCAGCGGACAGGGAGCGGGCTACACCTTC. Amino acids: CASSGQGAGYTF.

The CDR3 region is CASRPDRGPQHF. As DNA, the CDR3 is TGTGCCAGCAGGCCAGACAGGGGGCCCCAGCATTTT. The rearrangement joins TRBV2 to TRBJ1-5, with 8 nucleotides matching TRBD1. CDR1 and CDR2 (germline): SNHLY, FYNNEI. V was pared by 6 bases and J by 9 bases, with 4 bases of the junction left unmatched. CDR3 length equals 12 residues.

The chain uses TRBV7-3 and TRBJ1-4; the D is unclear. Germline V gene lookup returns CDR1 SGHTA and CDR2 FQGTGA. The CDR3 has 15 amino acids. V gave up 4 bases and J gave up 0 bases, with 9 bases separating them. CDR3 coding DNA: TGTGCCAGCAGCTCGGGGAGTGCAACTAATGAAAAACTGTTTTTT. Encoded protein: CASSSGSATNEKLFF.

There are a few counts of this clonotype. CDR3 sequence: CSANTAGAEETQYF. The CDR3 bases are TGCAGTGCTAATACAGCGGGGGCGGAGGAGACCCAGTACTTC. The V call is TRBV20-1, the J call TRBJ2-5, with 8 bases identical to TRBD2. In germline, CDR1 is DFQATT, CDR2 SNEGSKA (reference sequence). The CDR3 spans 14 residues. J lost 5 bases, V lost 4 bases, and 9 bases had no gene match.

Note on this clonotype: A read error may account for a junction end that differs from germline. This sequence joins TRBV14 and TRBJ2-1, with TRBD2 matching 9 bases. The CDR3 is made up of 14 amino acids. CDR1 is SGHDN and CDR2 is FVKESK in the germline V gene. CDR3 region: CASSVRRGGNEQLF. DNA of the CDR3: TGTGCCAGCAGTGTACGGCGGGGGGGGAATGAGCAGTTATTC.

This clonotype was seen more than once but under ten times. The chain links TRBV2 to TRBJ1-5; no firm D call. Germline assignment: CDR1 SNHLY and CDR2 FYNNEI. V was trimmed by 2 bases and J by 4 bases, leaving 12 bases between them. The CDR3 is 15 residues long. CDR3 sequence: CASSEWAGLNQPQHF. The CDR3, as DNA: TGTGCCAGCAGTGAATGGGCGGGGTTGAATCAGCCCCAGCATTTT.

This chain links TRBV15 with TRBJ2-3, with D possibly being TRBD2 (6 bases). The CDR3 extends over 13 amino acids. The V end lost 6 bases, the J end lost 4 bases, and 11 bases lay between the germline ends. Germline V gene lookup returns CDR1 LNHNV and CDR2 YYDKDF (reference sequence). CDR3 nucleotide sequence: TGTGCCACCAGGGGTAGCGGCGCAGATACGCAGTATTTT. It yields the protein CATRGSGADTQYF.

This clonotype was detected many times. The gene calls are TRBV7-8 and TRBJ2-7; D remains unclear. Per the germline V gene, CDR1 is SGHVS and CDR2 is FQNEAQ. V was clipped by 1 base and J by 2 bases, with 9 bases between them. The CDR3 runs 14 residues. The CDR3 DNA sequence: TGTGCCAGCAGCTTAGAACAAGCCACCTACGAGCAGTACTTC. Residues: CASSLEQATYEQYF.

This clonotype has ten or more counts. The V gene is TRBV4-3, the J gene TRBJ2-1; a possible D gene is TRBD2 (5 bases). The V and J ends lost 6 bases and 0 bases respectively, with 18 bases between them. Looked up from germline, CDR1 is LGHNA and CDR2 is YSLEER. This CDR3 has 17 residues. The CDR3 reads CASSQTSAERSYNEQFF. Written as DNA, the CDR3 is TGCGCCAGCAGTCAGACCTCAGCGGAACGCTCCTACAATGAGCAGTTCTTC.

There are a few counts of this clonotype. The chain carries TRBV7-9 and TRBJ2-7, with 8 bases lining up with TRBD2. CDR3 length equals 14 residues. From germline, CDR1 is SEHNR and CDR2 FQNEAQ (reference sequence). Trimming removed 3 bases from V and 2 bases from J; junction bases left unmatched: 3. The CDR3 loop reads CASSFSGEAYEQYF. Here the CDR3 DNA reads TGTGCCAGCAGCTTTAGCGGGGAGGCCTACGAGCAGTACTTC.

This clonotype came up a few times. The chain is built from TRBV28 and TRBJ1-2, with TRBD1 matching 9 bases. Germline CDR1 is MDHEN and CDR2 is SYDVKM. J was trimmed by 8 bases and V by 4 bases; bases with no gene match: 17. The CDR3 runs 17 residues. Here the CDR3 reads CASSSVSAGTGKSGYTF. CDR3 nucleotides: TGTGCCAGCAGTTCCGTTTCCGCCGGGACAGGGAAAAGCGGCTACACCTTC.

The rearrangement links TRBV18 to TRBJ2-7, with D possibly TRBD1 on 6 matching bases. Between the trimmed V and J ends, which lost 6 bases and 6 bases, there was a span of 15 bases. Germline CDR1 and CDR2: KGHSH and LQKENI. This CDR3 is built from 13 residues. The CDR3 nucleotides are TGTGCCAGCTCCCCGGGACAAGAGACCGAGCAGTACTTC. As protein: CASSPGQETEQYF.

The chain couples TRBV10-3 to TRBJ1-3, with no clear D. From germline, CDR1 is ENHRY and CDR2 SYGVKD. The CDR3 is 13 amino acids. V lost 2 bases and J lost 8, with 10 bases in between. For the CDR3, the DNA is TGTGCCATCAGTGAGCACAGTGGGGACACCATATATTTT. Its translation: CAISEHSGDTIYF.

This clonotype was picked up many times. The chain uses TRBV7-9 and TRBJ1-1; D might be TRBD1 (5 bases). This CDR3 is built from 17 residues. V was trimmed by 1 base and J by 4 bases, leaving 19 bases between them. Per the germline V gene, CDR1 is SEHNR and CDR2 is FQNEAQ (reference sequence). DNA for the CDR3: TGTGCCAGCAGCTTAGACGACAGCTTTTTCGTCAGCACTGAAGCTTTCTTT. It is translated as CASSLDDSFFVSTEAFF.

This clonotype was picked up many times. V is TRBV4-3 and J is TRBJ1-2; D is ambiguous. Germline CDR1 reads LGHNA; CDR2 reads YSLEER. Deletions cut 2 bases from V and 7 bases from J, with 17 bases between. This CDR3 region has 15 residues. The CDR3 DNA reads as TGCGCCAGCAGCCAATTGACCAGCTCGAGGTCTGGCTACACCTTC. This codes for CASSQLTSSRSGYTF.

The sample holds many counts of this clonotype. The V and J genes are TRBV6-1 and TRBJ2-3; TRBD1 matches 9 bases. Germline V CDR1 and CDR2: MNHNS, SASEGT. Trimming removed 6 bases from V and 0 bases from J; junction bases left unmatched: 7. The length of the CDR3 is 16 residues. CDR3 coding DNA: TGTGCCAGCAGGGCACAGGGGGCGGGGAGCACAGATACGCAGTATTTT. This gives the protein CASRAQGAGSTDTQYF.

The table lists this clonotype with a few counts. This rearrangement joins TRBV28 to TRBJ2-2; 8 bases match TRBD1. The CDR3 covers 17 residues. Germline-derived CDR1 and CDR2 are MDHEN and SYDVKM. The junction had 6 bases not matched to a gene; V was cut back by 2 bases and J by 1 base. In DNA, the CDR3 is TGTGCCAGCAGTTTACCCGGACAGGGAGTGAACACCGGGGAGCTGTTTTTT. As protein: CASSLPGQGVNTGELFF.

This clonotype was seen many times. The V gene is TRBV7-2, the J gene TRBJ2-7; TRBD1 matches 7 bases. The CDR3 runs to 16 residues. Germline V gene sequence: CDR1 SGHTA, CDR2 FQGNSA. Unmatched junction bases numbered 10, after V lost 5 bases and J lost 0 bases. The DNA of the CDR3 is TGTGCCAGCAGCCCGCCTAGACAGGGCGACTCCTACGAGCAGTACTTC. Encoded protein: CASSPPRQGDSYEQYF.

The V and J genes are TRBV5-5 and TRBJ2-7; 8 bases map to TRBD1. CDR3 length: 13 residues. With V trimmed by 5 bases and J by 5 bases, 6 bases remained unmatched. CDR1 is SGHKS and CDR2 is YYEKEE in the germline V gene (reference sequence). The DNA of the CDR3 is TGTGCCAGCAGGCAGGGGGCGTCCGACGAGCAGTACTTC. It is translated as CASRQGASDEQYF.